The 8 T cell receptor beta chains in this list originate from one sample, sequenced in a study of blood T cell repertoires in COVID-19. The protocol was immunoSEQ multiplex PCR, while the TCRdb copy is restricted to in-frame clones and leaves out a portion. The table has hundreds of thousands of clones, around nine tenths seen once. The sample comprised peripheral blood. The receptors derive from a man in his 60s with COVID-19, enrolled during active disease.

This clone appeared once. This sequence joins TRBV19 and TRBJ1-1; 8 nucleotides align to TRBD1. The CDR3 has 15 amino acids. CDR1 is LNHDA and CDR2 is SQIVND in the germline V gene (reference sequence). V dropped 5 bases and J dropped 0; count of bases not matched to a gene: 5. CDR3 region: CASSVQGVMNTEAFF. CDR3 nucleotide sequence: TGTGCCAGTAGTGTACAGGGGGTTATGAACACTGAAGCTTTCTTT.

The chain carries TRBV2 and TRBJ2-3, with TRBD2 matching over 7 bases. The germline gives CDR1 SNHLY, CDR2 FYNNEI. This CDR3 is 14 amino acids long. V was pared by 6 bases and J by 7 bases, with 10 bases of the junction left unmatched. The CDR3, as DNA: TGTGCCAGCAGAGGCGGGAGCTCTAAAAATACGCAGTATTTT. Amino acids: CASRGGSSKNTQYF.

V gene TRBV4-1 combines with J gene TRBJ2-2; TRBD1 aligns across 9 bases. The germline V gene encodes CDR1 MGHRA and CDR2 YSYEKL. This CDR3 spans 16 amino acids. The V and J ends lost 2 bases and 7 bases, in that order; junction bases with no gene match: 8. The CDR3 spells CASSQMDRGRNGELFF. CDR3 nucleotides: TGCGCCAGCAGCCAAATGGACAGGGGTCGGAACGGGGAGCTGTTTTTT.

This clone has more than one count but fewer than ten. The V and J genes are TRBV6-2 or TRBV6-3 and TRBJ2-7; D remains ambiguous. CDR1 and CDR2 (germline): MNHEY, SVGEGT. The CDR3 has 15 amino acids. The germline V and J ends were trimmed by 0 bases and 0 bases, with 9 bases remaining between them. This CDR3 reads CASSYSVTGSYEQYF. In nucleotides, the CDR3 is TGTGCCAGCAGTTACTCTGTCACGGGCTCCTACGAGCAGTACTTC.

The chain recombines TRBV19 with TRBJ1-5, with D tentatively TRBD1 (6 bases). The CDR3 contains 13 residues. Looked up from germline, CDR1 is LNHDA and CDR2 is SQIVND (reference sequence). V was cut by 4 bases and J by 5 bases, with 9 bases left in between. The CDR3 reads CASSKQGDQPQHF. The CDR3 DNA follows: TGTGCCAGTAGTAAACAGGGCGATCAGCCCCAGCATTTT.

In DNA, the CDR3 is TGCGCCAGCAGCTTGGCCAGGGGATCCTACGAGCAGTACTTC. Amino acid sequence: CASSLARGSYEQYF. The chain combines TRBV5-1 with TRBJ2-7; possible D gene TRBD1, 6 bases. This CDR3 is 14 amino acids long. V was pared by 0 bases and J by 1 base, with 8 bases between. Germline V gives CDR1 SGHRS, CDR2 YFSETQ.

The rearrangement links TRBV5-6 to TRBJ2-7; tentative D call: TRBD1 (6 bases). The length of the CDR3 is 14 residues. V lost 6 bases, J lost 2 bases, and 15 bases lay in between. From germline, CDR1 is SGHDT and CDR2 YYEEEE. In nucleotides, the CDR3 is TGTGCCAGCACCCCACTGGACAGTCCCTACGAGCAGTACTTC. This encodes CASTPLDSPYEQYF. The variable domain in full, with the rest retrieved from reference TRBV5-6 and TRBJ2-7, is DAGVTQSPTHLIKTRGQQVTLRCSPKSGHDTVSWYQQALGQGPQFIFQYYEEEERQRGNFPDRFSGHQFPNYSSELNVNALLLGDSALYLCASTPLDSPYEQYFGPGTRLTVT.

The chain combines TRBV25-1 with TRBJ2-3, with D tentatively TRBD2 (7 bases). CDR1 and CDR2 from the germline V gene are MGHDK and SYGVNS. The CDR3 has 14 residues. Trimming shortened V by 1 base and J by 7 bases, and 12 bases separated the two germline ends. CDR3 DNA sequence: TGTGCCAGCAGTGAATCGGGGGGCTCAAATACGCAGTATTTT. Its translation is CASSESGGSNTQYF.